The next 21 T cell receptor beta chains were all read from a single sample in a study of vaccination and CD4 T cells after COVID-19. What these receptors recognize is not known. Sample treatment: roughly 10-day PBMC culture with coronavirus spike peptide pools or control peptides (ViraFEST assay). The Oncomine TCR Beta short-read assay was applied to DNA of cultured CD4+ T cells. TCRdb redid the calling of the PCR reads with MiXCR, one entry per CDR3 protein. The sample lists about 16,000 distinct CDR3 sequences, around 37% occurring once. The sequencing input was cultured CD4+ T cells from blood. The origin of the receptors is a human donor with COVID-19.

A few counts support this clonotype. V usage is TRBV19 and J usage is TRBJ2-1; 8 positions agree with TRBD1. Germline CDR1 LNHDA, CDR2 SQIVND (reference sequence). The CDR3 consists of 16 residues. After removal of 0 bases from V and 8 bases from J, the junction contained 9 bases not matched to a gene. The CDR3 coding sequence is TGTGCCAGTAGTATAGACAGGGGGCGCTGGGGAGATGAGCAGTTCTTC. Its protein product is CASSIDRGRWGDEQFF.

This chain joins TRBV19 and TRBJ2-7, with D perhaps matching TRBD1 (6 bases). The CDR3 has 14 amino acids. V lost 5 bases, J lost 1 base, and 12 bases lay in between. In germline, CDR1 is LNHDA, CDR2 SQIVND (reference sequence). Here the CDR3 reads CASSPVRGSYEQYF. In DNA, the CDR3 is TGTGCCAGTAGTCCCGTGAGGGGGTCCTACGAGCAGTACTTC. Full variable domain (outside the CDR3, taken from reference TRBV19 and TRBJ2-7): DGGITQSPKYLFRKEGQNVTLSCEQNLNHDAMYWYRQDPGQGLRLIYYSQIVNDFQKGDIAEGYSVSREKKESFPLTVTSAQKNPTAFYLCASSPVRGSYEQYFGPGTRLTVT.

V and J are TRBV6-1 and TRBJ2-5, with D unclear. The CDR3 spans 14 residues. Germline CDR1 and CDR2: MNHNS and SASEGT. Trimming removed 0 bases at V and 3 bases at J, with 8 bases between. Here the CDR3 reads CASSEAWRKETQYF. CDR3 DNA sequence: TGTGCCAGCAGTGAAGCTTGGCGGAAAGAGACCCAGTACTTC.

This clonotype appeared a few times. V gene TRBV7-2 combines with J gene TRBJ1-2; a possible D gene is TRBD1 (6 bases). The CDR3 is 15 residues long. Germline V gives CDR1 SGHTA, CDR2 FQGNSA. Between the trimmed V and J ends, which lost 2 bases and 8 bases, there was a span of 18 bases. Here the CDR3 DNA reads TGTGCCAGCAGCTTAACCGGCAGGGACATCTGGGGCTACACCTTC. Amino acids: CASSLTGRDIWGYTF.

This clonotype has just a few counts. The chain is built from TRBV7-2 and TRBJ2-1, with 13 bases that match TRBD2. The CDR3 is 14 residues long. Unmatched junction bases numbered 5, after V lost 8 bases and J lost 7 bases. Per germline, CDR1 SGHTA and CDR2 FQGNSA. The CDR3 here is CASQGLAGVNEQFF. CDR3 coding DNA: TGTGCCAGCCAAGGACTAGCGGGGGTTAATGAGCAGTTCTTC.

A note on this clonotype: A much bigger clone sits one base away, suggesting this may be a read error. V is TRBV30 and J is TRBJ1-1; TRBD1 is a possible D gene (5 bases). This CDR3 has 15 amino acids. Germline lookup yields CDR1 GTSNPN and CDR2 SVGIG (reference sequence). Between the trimmed V and J ends, which lost 5 bases and 1 base, there was a span of 17 bases. In DNA form, the CDR3 reads TGTGCCTGGGGTGGGGGTCGGGGAAAGAACACTGAAGCTTTCTTT. Residues: CAWGGGRGKNTEAFF.

This rearrangement joins TRBV2 to TRBJ2-5, with TRBD2 matching 9 bases. Germline V gene data show CDR1 as SNHLY and CDR2 as FYNNEI. V lost 0 bases and J lost 6; bases outside the gene matches: 8. CDR3 length: 16 amino acids. CDR3 sequence: CASSEATGLATKTQYF. The CDR3 nucleotides are TGTGCCAGCAGTGAAGCGACGGGACTAGCTACAAAGACCCAGTACTTC.

The chain recombines TRBV20-1 with TRBJ1-5; 7 positions match TRBD1. The CDR3 has 14 residues. V shed 3 bases and J 4 bases; nucleotides not matched to a gene: 6. Germline loops: CDR1 DFQATT, CDR2 SNEGSKA (reference sequence). The CDR3 DNA is TGCAGTGCTAGTGCACAGGGGATGAATCAGCCCCAGCATTTT. It encodes CSASAQGMNQPQHF.

The rearrangement uses TRBV5-1 and TRBJ2-3; 7 bases match TRBD2. The CDR3 length is 15 residues. Germline V gene sequence: CDR1 SGHRS, CDR2 YFSETQ. Losses at the gene ends were 1 base for V and 0 bases for J; bases not matched to a gene: 2. The CDR3 DNA reads as TGCGCCAGCAGCTTGCCCGGGGGGAGCACAGATACGCAGTATTTT. This gives the protein CASSLPGGSTDTQYF.

By its share, this clonotype is medium-sized. V usage is TRBV6-5 and J usage is TRBJ1-2; D is ambiguous. Germline CDR1 reads MNHEY; CDR2 reads SVGAGI. With 0 bases removed from V and 1 base from J, the gap between germline ends came to 9 bases. There are 15 residues in the CDR3. CDR3 in DNA: TGTGCCAGCAGTTACTCAGTGACGCTTAACTATGGCTACACCTTC. It yields the protein CASSYSVTLNYGYTF.

The chain couples TRBV5-6 to TRBJ1-6, with 7 bases matching TRBD1. Germline V lookup: CDR1 SGHDT, CDR2 YYEEEE. The CDR3 has 18 amino acids. Trimming at V came to 3 bases and at J to 0 bases, leaving 9 bases not matched to a gene. For the CDR3, the DNA is TGTGCCAGCAGCTCGACAGGGTCTAGGAGCTCCTATAATTCACCCCTCCACTTT. Protein product: CASSSTGSRSSYNSPLHF.

The J gene is TRBJ2-3, the V gene TRBV11-3; 8 bases are a match to TRBD1. CDR1 and CDR2 (germline): SGHNT, YENEEA. The V gene end was trimmed by 2 bases and the J gene end by 0 bases; junction bases not matched to a gene: 1. The CDR3 sequence is 15 residues long. The CDR3 DNA is TGTGCCAGCAGCTTAAGACAGGGGAGCACAGATACGCAGTATTTT. Translated, it gives CASSLRQGSTDTQYF.

J is TRBJ2-7 and V is TRBV7-8, with a weak D call TRBD2 (6 bases). Trimming cost V 4 bases and J 6 bases, with 16 bases left between them. CDR3 length: 14 residues. Per germline, CDR1 SGHVS and CDR2 FQNEAQ. This CDR3 reads CASSSLGGKAEQYF. In DNA form, the CDR3 reads TGTGCCAGCAGCTCTCTGGGGGGAAAGGCCGAGCAGTACTTC. Together with reference TRBV7-8 and TRBJ2-7, the CDR3 gives the full variable domain: GAGVSQSPRYKVAKRGQDVALRCDPISGHVSLFWYQQALGQGPEFLTYFQNEAQLDKSGLPSDRFFAERPEGSVSTLKIQRTQQEDSAVYLCASSSLGGKAEQYFGPGTRLTVT.

This clonotype was recorded a few times. V and J are TRBV29-1 and TRBJ2-3, with D unclear. V lost 0 bases, J lost 8 bases, and 18 bases lay in between. Germline V lookup: CDR1 SQVTM, CDR2 ANQGSEA. The CDR3 consists of 15 residues. CDR3 loop: CSVEDPRGAGSTQYF. DNA of the CDR3: TGCAGCGTTGAAGATCCCCGCGGCGCTGGGTCTACGCAGTATTTT.

This clonotype came up a few times. This chain joins TRBV10-3 and TRBJ1-2; tentatively, D is TRBD1 (5 bases). The CDR3 extends over 14 amino acids. Germline V gene sequence: CDR1 ENHRY, CDR2 SYGVKD. The V and J ends lost 0 bases and 2 bases respectively, with 7 bases between them. CDR3 bases: TGTGCCATCAGTGAGTCGTACAGGAACTATGGCTACACCTTC. Its translation is CAISESYRNYGYTF.

The chain joins TRBV12-3 or TRBV12-4 to TRBJ1-1; D gene unclear. CDR3 length: 13 amino acids. Trimming stripped 2 bases from V and 4 bases from J, with 8 bases between. In DNA form, the CDR3 reads TGTGCCAGCAGTTTAAAAATCGGCACTGAAGCTTTCTTT. This codes for CASSLKIGTEAFF.

The CDR3 spells CASSIRQGDGELFF. The CDR3 coding sequence is TGTGCCAGTAGTATAAGACAGGGGGACGGGGAGCTGTTTTTT. The rearrangement links TRBV19 to TRBJ2-2, with TRBD1 matching over 9 bases. Germline V gene sequence: CDR1 LNHDA, CDR2 SQIVND (reference sequence). V was clipped by 2 bases and J by 7 bases; unmatched bases: 2. The CDR3 has 14 residues.

V is TRBV11-2 and J is TRBJ1-1; D unclear. Germline V gives CDR1 SGHAT, CDR2 FQNNGV. This CDR3 is built from 14 residues. V was shortened by 1 base and J by 9 bases, with 15 bases between the two germline ends. The CDR3 reads CASSLGLNAGKAFF. The CDR3 DNA reads TGTGCCAGCAGCTTAGGGTTAAATGCGGGGAAAGCTTTCTTT.

This clonotype occurred a few times. The chain has TRBV19 and TRBJ1-3; D unresolved. Deletions cut 3 bases from V and 2 bases from J, with 20 bases between. This CDR3 comprises 18 residues. CDR1 is LNHDA, CDR2 SQIVND, per germline (reference sequence). CDR3 bases: TGTGCCAGTAGTATCAGAGTAGGCGTTTCAGTCGCTGGAAACACCATATATTTT. This translates into CASSIRVGVSVAGNTIYF.

Points on this clonotype: A much larger clone is a single base away; this may be a read error. The chain employs TRBV2 and TRBJ1-5; TRBD1 matches 7 bases. The germline CDR1 and CDR2 sequences are SNHLY and FYNNEI. This CDR3 region has 15 residues. The CDR3 sequence: CAGSEWTGFNQPQHF. CDR3 nucleotides: TGTGCCGGCAGTGAATGGACAGGCTTCAATCAGCCCCAGCATTTT.

The chain couples TRBV11-3 to TRBJ1-5; possible D gene TRBD1, 5 bases. The germline V gene has CDR1 SGHNT and CDR2 YENEEA. Between the trimmed V and J ends, which lost 5 bases and 2 bases, there was a span of 10 bases. The CDR3 covers 14 residues. The CDR3 loop is CASSDGGGNQPQHF. For the CDR3, the DNA is TGTGCCAGCAGCGACGGGGGGGGCAATCAGCCCCAGCATTTT. Combining the CDR3 with reference TRBV11-3 and TRBJ1-5 gives the whole variable domain EAGVVQSPRYKIIEKKQPVAFWCNPISGHNTLYWYLQNLGQGPELLIRYENEEAVDDSQLPKDRFSAERLKGVDSTLKIQPAELGDSAVYLCASSDGGGNQPQHFGDGTRLSIL.